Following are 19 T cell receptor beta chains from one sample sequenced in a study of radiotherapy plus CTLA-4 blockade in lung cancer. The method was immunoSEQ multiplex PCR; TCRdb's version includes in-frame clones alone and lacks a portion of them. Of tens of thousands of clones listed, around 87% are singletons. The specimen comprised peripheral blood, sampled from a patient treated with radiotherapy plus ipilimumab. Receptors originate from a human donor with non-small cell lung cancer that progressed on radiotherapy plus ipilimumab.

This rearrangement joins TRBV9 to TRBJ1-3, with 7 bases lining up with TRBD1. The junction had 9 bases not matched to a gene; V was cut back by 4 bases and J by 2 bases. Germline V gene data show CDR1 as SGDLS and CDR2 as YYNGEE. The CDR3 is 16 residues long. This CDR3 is CASSLFRDRTGNTIYF. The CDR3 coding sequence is TGTGCCAGCAGCCTATTCCGGGACAGAACTGGAAACACCATATATTTT.

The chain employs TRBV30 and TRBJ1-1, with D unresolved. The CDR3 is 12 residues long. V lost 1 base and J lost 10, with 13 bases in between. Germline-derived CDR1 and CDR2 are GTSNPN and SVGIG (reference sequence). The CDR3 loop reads CAWSGLSIRAFF. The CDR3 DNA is TGTGCCTGGAGTGGACTATCAATTCGAGCTTTCTTT.

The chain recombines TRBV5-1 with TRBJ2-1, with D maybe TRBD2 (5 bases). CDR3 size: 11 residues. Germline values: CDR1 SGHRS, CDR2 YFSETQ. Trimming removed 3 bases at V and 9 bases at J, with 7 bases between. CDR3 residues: CASSWRSEQFF. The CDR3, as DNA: TGCGCCAGCAGCTGGAGGAGTGAGCAGTTCTTC.

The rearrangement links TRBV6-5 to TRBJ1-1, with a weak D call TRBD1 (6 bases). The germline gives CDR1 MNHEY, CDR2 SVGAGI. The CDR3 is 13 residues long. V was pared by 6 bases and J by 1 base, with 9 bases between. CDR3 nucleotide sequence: TGTGCCAGCAGCAAGGGGGAGAACACTGAAGCTTTCTTT. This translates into CASSKGENTEAFF.

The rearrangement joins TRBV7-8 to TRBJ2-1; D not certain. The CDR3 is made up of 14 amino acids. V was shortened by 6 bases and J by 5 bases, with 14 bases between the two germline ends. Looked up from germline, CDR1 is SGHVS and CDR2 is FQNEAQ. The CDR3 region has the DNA TGTGCCAGCAGTCCCAGTTGGGCCCACAATGAGCAGTTCTTC. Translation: CASSPSWAHNEQFF.

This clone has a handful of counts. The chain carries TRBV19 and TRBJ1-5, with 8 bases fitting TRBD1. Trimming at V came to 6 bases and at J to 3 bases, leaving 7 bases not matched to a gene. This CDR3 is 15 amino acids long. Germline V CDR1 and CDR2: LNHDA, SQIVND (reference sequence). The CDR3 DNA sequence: TGTGCCAGTAGGGGACAGGATGCTAACAATCAGCCCCAGCATTTT. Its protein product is CASRGQDANNQPQHF.

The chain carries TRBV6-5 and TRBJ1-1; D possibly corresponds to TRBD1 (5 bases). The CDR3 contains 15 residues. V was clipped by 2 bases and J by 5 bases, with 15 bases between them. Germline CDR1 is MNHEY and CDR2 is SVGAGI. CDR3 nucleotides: TGTGCCAGCAGTTACGACGGCAGGGTTATAACTGAAGCTTTCTTT. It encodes CASSYDGRVITEAFF.

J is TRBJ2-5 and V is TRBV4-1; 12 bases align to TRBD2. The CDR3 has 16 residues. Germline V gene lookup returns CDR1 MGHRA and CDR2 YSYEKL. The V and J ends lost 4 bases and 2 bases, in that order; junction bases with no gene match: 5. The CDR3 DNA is TGCGCCAGCAGCCTTCCCGGGACTAGCGGGCAAGAGACCCAGTACTTC. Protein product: CASSLPGTSGQETQYF.

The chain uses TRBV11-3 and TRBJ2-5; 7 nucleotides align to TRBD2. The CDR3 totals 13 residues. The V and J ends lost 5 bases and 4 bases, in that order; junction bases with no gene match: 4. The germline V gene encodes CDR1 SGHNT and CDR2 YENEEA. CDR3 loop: CASSPGGGETQYF. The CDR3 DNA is TGTGCCAGCAGCCCTGGGGGGGGAGAGACCCAGTACTTC.

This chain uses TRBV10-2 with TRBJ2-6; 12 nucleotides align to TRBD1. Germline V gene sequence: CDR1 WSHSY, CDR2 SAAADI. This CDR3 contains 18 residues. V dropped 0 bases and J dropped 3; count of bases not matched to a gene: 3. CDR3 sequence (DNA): TGCGCCAGCAGTGAGTCCCGGGACAGGGGGCTTGGGGCCAACGTCCTGACTTTC. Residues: CASSESRDRGLGANVLTF.

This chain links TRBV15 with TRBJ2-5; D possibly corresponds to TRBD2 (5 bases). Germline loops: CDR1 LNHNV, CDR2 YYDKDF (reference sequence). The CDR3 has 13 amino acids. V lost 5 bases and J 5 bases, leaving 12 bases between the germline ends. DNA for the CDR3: TGTGCCACCAGCGCAGGCCCGGGGGAGACCCAGTACTTC. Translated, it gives CATSAGPGETQYF.

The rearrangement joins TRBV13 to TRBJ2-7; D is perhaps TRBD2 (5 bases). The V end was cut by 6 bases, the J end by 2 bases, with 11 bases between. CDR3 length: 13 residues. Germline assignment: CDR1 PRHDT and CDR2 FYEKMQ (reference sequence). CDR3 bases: TGTGCCAGCAGTCGGACTCTCACCTACGAGCAGTACTTC. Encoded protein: CASSRTLTYEQYF.

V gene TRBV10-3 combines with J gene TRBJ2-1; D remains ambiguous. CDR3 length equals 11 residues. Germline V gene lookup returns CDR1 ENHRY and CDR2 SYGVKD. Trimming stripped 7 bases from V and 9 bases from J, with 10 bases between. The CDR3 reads CAIKHDIEQFF. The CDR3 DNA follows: TGTGCCATCAAACATGACATTGAGCAGTTCTTC.

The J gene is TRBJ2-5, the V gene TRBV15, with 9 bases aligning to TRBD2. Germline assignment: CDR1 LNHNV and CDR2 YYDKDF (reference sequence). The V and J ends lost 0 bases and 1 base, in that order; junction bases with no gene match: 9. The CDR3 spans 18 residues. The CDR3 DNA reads TGTGCCACCAGCAGAGACTTTGGGGCGGGAGGGCCCCAAGAGACCCAGTACTTC. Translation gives CATSRDFGAGGPQETQYF.

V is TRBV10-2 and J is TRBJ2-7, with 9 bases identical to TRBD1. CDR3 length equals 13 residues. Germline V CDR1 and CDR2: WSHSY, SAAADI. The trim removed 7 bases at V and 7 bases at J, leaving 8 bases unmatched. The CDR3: CASTPGQGGEQYF. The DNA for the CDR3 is TGCGCCAGCACCCCGGGACAGGGTGGTGAGCAGTACTTC.

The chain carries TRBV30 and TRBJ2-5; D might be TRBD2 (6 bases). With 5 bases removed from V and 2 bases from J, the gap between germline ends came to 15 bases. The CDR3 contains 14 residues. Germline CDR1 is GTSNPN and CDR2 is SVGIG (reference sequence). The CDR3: CAWGAGGTQETQYF. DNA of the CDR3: TGTGCCTGGGGAGCTGGGGGGACTCAAGAGACCCAGTACTTC.

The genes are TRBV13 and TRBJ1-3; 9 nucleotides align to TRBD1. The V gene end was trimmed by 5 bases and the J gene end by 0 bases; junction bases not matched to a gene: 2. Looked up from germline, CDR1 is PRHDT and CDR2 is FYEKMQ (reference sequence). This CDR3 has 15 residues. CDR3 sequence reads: CASSRTGASGNTIYF. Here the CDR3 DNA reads TGTGCCAGCAGCAGGACAGGGGCCTCTGGAAACACCATATATTTT.

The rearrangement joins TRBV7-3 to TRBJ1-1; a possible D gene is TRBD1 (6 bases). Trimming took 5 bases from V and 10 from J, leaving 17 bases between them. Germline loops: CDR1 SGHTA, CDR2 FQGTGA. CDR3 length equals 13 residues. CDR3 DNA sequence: TGTGCCAGCAGCCCCGGGGTGGGGGCGCGAGCTTTCTTT. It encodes CASSPGVGARAFF.

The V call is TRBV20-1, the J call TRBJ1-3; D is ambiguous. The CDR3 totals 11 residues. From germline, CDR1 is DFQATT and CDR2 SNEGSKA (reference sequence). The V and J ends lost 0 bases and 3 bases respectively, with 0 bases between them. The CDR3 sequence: CSARDGNTIYF. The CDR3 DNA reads TGCAGTGCTAGAGATGGAAACACCATATATTTT.